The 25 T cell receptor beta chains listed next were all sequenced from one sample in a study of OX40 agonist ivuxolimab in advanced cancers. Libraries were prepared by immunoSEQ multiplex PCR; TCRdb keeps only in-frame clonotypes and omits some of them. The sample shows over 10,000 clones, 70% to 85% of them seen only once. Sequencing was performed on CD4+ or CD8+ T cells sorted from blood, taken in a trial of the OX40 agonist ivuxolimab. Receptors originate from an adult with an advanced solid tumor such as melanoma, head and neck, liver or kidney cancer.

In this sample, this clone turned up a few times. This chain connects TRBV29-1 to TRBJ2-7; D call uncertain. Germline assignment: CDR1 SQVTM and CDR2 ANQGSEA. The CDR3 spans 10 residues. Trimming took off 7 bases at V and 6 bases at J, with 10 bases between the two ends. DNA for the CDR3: TGCAGCGCGGTATGGGGCGAGCAGTACTTC. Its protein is CSAVWGEQYF.

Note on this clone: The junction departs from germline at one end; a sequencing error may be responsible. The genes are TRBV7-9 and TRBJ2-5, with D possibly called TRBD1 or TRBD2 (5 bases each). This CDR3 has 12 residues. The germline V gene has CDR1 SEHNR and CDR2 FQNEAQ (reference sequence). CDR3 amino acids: CASSLVGDLSHF. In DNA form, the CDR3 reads TGTGCCAGCAGCTTAGTCGGGGACCTTAGCCACTTC.

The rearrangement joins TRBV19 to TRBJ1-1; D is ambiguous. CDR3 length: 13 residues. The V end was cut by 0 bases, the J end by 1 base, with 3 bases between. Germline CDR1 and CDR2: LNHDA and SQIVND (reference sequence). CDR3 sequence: CASSIDSNTEAFF. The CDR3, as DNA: TGTGCCAGTAGTATAGATTCGAACACTGAAGCTTTCTTT.

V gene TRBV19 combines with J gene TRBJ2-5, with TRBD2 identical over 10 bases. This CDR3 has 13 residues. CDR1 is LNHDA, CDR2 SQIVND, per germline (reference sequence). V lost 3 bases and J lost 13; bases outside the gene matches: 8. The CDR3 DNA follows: TGTGCCAGTAGTATCGGGGCTAGCGGGGGACCGTACTTC. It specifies CASSIGASGGPYF.

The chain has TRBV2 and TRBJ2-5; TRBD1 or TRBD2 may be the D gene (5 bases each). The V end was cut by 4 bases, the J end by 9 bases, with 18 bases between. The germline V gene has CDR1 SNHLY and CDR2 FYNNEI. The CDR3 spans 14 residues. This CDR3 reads CASSVGPGPGAQYF. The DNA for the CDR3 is TGTGCCAGCAGTGTGGGCCCGGGGCCGGGCGCCCAGTACTTC.

The chain's CDR3 is CASSYPGNEQFF. DNA for the CDR3: TGTGCCAGCAGTTACCCTGGGAATGAGCAGTTCTTC. This rearrangement joins TRBV6-5 to TRBJ2-1; D uncertain. The CDR3 length is 12 residues. Between the trimmed V and J ends, which lost 2 bases and 7 bases, there was a span of 6 bases. Germline V CDR1 and CDR2: MNHEY, SVGAGI.

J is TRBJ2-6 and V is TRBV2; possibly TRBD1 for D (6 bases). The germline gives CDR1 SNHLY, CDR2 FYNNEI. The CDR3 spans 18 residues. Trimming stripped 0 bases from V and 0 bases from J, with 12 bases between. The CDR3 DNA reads TGTGCCAGCAGTGAAGCGGGGGACATCTTCTCTGGGGCCAACGTCCTGACTTTC. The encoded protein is CASSEAGDIFSGANVLTF.

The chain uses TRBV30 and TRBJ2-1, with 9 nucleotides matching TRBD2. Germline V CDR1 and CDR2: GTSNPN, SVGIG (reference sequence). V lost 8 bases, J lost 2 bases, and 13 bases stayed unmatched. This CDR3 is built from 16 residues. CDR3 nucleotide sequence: TGTGCCACGACGAATAGCGGGAGTCACGCCTACAATGAGCAGTTCTTC. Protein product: CATTNSGSHAYNEQFF.

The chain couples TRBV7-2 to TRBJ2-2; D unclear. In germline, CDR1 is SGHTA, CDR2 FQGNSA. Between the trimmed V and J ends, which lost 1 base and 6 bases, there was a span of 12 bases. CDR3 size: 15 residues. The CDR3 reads CASSLGLVLAGELFF. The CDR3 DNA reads TGTGCCAGCAGCTTAGGTCTGGTTCTAGCCGGGGAGCTGTTTTTT.

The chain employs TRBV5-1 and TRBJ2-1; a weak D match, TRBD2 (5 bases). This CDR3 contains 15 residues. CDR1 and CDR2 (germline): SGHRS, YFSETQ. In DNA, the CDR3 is TGCCGAGCAACTGATAGCGCAAACTCCTACAATGAGCAGTTCTTC. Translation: CRATDSANSYNEQFF.

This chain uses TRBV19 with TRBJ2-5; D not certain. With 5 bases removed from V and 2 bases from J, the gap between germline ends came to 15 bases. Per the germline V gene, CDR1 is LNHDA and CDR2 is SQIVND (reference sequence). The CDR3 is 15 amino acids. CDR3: CASSDQSDPQETQYF. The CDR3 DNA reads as TGTGCCAGTAGTGATCAGAGCGATCCTCAAGAGACCCAGTACTTC.

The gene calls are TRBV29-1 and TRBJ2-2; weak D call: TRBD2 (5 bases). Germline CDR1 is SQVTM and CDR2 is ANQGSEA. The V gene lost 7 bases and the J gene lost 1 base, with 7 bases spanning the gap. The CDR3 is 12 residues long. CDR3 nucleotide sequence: TGCAGCGCCGAGGGGAACACCGGGGAGCTGTTTTTT. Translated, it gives CSAEGNTGELFF.

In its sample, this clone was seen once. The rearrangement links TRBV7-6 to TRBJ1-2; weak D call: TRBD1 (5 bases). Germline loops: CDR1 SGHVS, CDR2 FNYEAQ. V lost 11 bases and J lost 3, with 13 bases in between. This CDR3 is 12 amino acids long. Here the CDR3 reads CAGFGGDYGYTF. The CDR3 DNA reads TGTGCCGGATTCGGGGGGGACTATGGCTACACCTTC. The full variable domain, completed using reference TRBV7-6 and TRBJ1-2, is GAGVSQSPRYKVTKRGQDVALRCDPISGHVSLYWYRQALGQGPEFLTYFNYEAQQDKSGLPNDRFSAERPEGSISTLTIQRTEQRDSAMYRCAGFGGDYGYTFGSGTRLTVV.

The CDR3 sequence: CASSHQGGTNTGELFF. CDR3 nucleotide sequence: TGCGCCAGCAGCCATCAGGGGGGTACGAACACCGGGGAGCTGTTTTTT. The gene calls are TRBV4-1 and TRBJ2-2, with a possible D match to TRBD1 (7 bases). The CDR3 sequence is 16 residues long. CDR1 MGHRA and CDR2 YSYEKL come from the germline V gene. Trimming left V 3 bases short and J 0 bases short, with 11 bases between.

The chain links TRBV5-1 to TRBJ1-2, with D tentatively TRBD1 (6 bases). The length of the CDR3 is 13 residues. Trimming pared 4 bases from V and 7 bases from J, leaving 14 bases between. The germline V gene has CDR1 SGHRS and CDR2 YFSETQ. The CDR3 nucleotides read TGCGCCAGCAGCATTGGGGGCAGGGGTGGCTACACCTTC. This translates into CASSIGGRGGYTF.

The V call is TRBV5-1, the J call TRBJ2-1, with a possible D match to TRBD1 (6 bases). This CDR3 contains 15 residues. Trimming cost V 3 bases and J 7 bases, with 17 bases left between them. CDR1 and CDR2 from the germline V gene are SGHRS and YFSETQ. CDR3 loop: CASSSRDIGPNEQFF. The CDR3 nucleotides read TGCGCCAGCAGCTCCCGGGACATAGGTCCGAATGAGCAGTTCTTC.

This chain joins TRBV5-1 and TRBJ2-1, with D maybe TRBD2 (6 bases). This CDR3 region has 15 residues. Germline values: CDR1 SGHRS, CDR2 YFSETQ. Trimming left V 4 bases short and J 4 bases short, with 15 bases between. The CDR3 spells CASSAGNPKYNEQFF. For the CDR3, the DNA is TGCGCCAGCAGCGCGGGGAATCCTAAGTACAATGAGCAGTTCTTC.

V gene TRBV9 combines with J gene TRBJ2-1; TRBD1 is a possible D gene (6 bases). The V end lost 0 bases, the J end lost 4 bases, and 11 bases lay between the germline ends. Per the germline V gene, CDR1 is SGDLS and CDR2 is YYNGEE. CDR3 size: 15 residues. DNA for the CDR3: TGTGCCAGCAGCGTAGGCGAGGGGGTTTACAATGAGCAGTTCTTC. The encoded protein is CASSVGEGVYNEQFF.

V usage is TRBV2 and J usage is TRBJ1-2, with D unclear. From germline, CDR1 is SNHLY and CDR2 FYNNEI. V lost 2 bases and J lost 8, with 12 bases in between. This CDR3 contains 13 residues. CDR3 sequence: CASSERSIGGYTF. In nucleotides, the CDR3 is TGTGCCAGCAGTGAAAGATCCATAGGAGGCTACACCTTC. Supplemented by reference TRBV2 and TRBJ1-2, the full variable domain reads EPEVTQTPSHQVTQMGQEVILRCVPISNHLYFYWYRQILGQKVEFLVSFYNNEISEKSEIFDDQFSVERPDGSNFTLKIRSTKLEDSAMYFCASSERSIGGYTFGSGTRLTVV.

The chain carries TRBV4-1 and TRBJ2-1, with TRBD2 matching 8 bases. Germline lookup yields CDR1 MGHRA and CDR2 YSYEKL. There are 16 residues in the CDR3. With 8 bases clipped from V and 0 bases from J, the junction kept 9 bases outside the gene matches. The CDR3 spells CASAASGPISYNEQFF. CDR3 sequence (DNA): TGCGCCAGCGCGGCTAGCGGGCCTATCTCCTACAATGAGCAGTTCTTC.

CDR3 coding DNA: TGTGCCAGCAGCTCCCCCAGCGACAGTATCAATGAGCAGTTCTTC. As protein: CASSSPSDSINEQFF. The V call is TRBV7-6, the J call TRBJ2-1; D is possibly TRBD1 (5 bases). The CDR3 contains 15 residues. V gave up 4 bases and J gave up 6 bases, with 16 bases separating them. Germline loops: CDR1 SGHVS, CDR2 FNYEAQ.

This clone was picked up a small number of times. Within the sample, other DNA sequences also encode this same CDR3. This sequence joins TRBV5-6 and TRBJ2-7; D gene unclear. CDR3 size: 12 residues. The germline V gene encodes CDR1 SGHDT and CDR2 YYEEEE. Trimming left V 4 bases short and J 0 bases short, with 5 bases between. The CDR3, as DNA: TGTGCCAGCAGCCTTAGCTCCTACGAGCAGTACTTC. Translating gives CASSLSSYEQYF.

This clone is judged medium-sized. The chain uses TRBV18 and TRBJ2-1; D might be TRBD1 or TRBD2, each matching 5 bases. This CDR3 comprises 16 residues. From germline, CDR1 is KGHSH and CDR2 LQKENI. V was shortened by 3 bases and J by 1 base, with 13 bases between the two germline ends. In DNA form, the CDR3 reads TGTGCCAGCTCACCTTTTGGGGGTACTTCCTACAATGAGCAGTTCTTC. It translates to CASSPFGGTSYNEQFF.

The CDR3 DNA sequence: TGCGCCAGCAGCCAAGAGGGTAGCCCTCAGCCCCAGCATTTT. It yields the protein CASSQEGSPQPQHF. This sequence joins TRBV4-1 and TRBJ1-5, with D hard to call. With 0 bases removed from V and 6 bases from J, the gap between germline ends came to 9 bases. The CDR3 is made up of 14 amino acids. Per the germline V gene, CDR1 is MGHRA and CDR2 is YSYEKL.

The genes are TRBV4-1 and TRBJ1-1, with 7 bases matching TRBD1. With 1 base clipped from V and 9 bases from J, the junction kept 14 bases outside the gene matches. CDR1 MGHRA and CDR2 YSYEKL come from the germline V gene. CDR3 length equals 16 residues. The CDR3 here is CASSQGSGGTTEKAFF. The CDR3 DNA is TGCGCCAGCAGCCAAGGTTCAGGGGGGACCACTGAGAAAGCTTTCTTT.